This TCR beta chain was observed in a study of cytomegalovirus exposure and HLA in healthy donors (dated 2017 in TCRdb). Study-level background: In an earlier analysis of approximately 640 of the donors, 276 Gb of sequence data and some 100 million unique TCR beta sequences from approximately 180 million T cells were reported. About 280 gigabases of sequencing data and around 80 million unique TCR sequences made up an early release that covered several hundred HLA-typed donors. The genetic ancestry cluster associated with self-reported Caucasian donors included 81% of the 398 genotyped donors. The study aimed to test whether signatures of past pathogen exposure could be identified by cataloging public T cell receptors. The study profiled the T cell repertoires of more than 500 subjects by immunosequencing and related them to cytomegalovirus serostatus. Besides the first cohort of 500 to 700 subjects, a separate validation cohort made up of roughly 130 different subjects was used. To predict cytomegalovirus infection status, the study combined high-throughput TCR immunosequencing, statistical association of individual TCRs with disease status, and machine learning. A later analysis re-analyzed previously published TCR beta repertoires from 650 to 800 donors and added high-resolution HLA genotyping to study TCR occurrence patterns. In the later analysis, no new phenotypic data were used to find candidate immune exposures; instead, reliance was placed on TCR beta sequences and their occurrence across donors. An earlier analysis of a few hundred of the donors applied high-throughput TCR beta sequencing to assess whether each TCR beta V gene segment acted as functional or pseudogenic. Donor age, sex, ethnicity and CMV serostatus were compiled together with the repertoire data. Genome-wide SNP genotypes for about 65% of the roughly 700 donors were used in a later genetic analysis, which treated that subset as a discovery cohort. Every repertoire in the discovery cohort had been generated on one and the same sequencing platform. Both class I and class II loci were covered by HLA typing, at four-digit resolution. Typing coverage differed by locus: A, B, C, DRB1 and DQB1 were typed in roughly 629-630 donors, DQA1 in 500 to 550, DPA1 in some 610, and DPB1 in roughly 450. Because of strong linkage in the cohort, five DR-DQ haplotypes were treated as single units for association and clustering. On average, roughly 240,000 unique TCR beta nucleotide sequences were sequenced per donor among fewer than 500 genotyped donors of the cohort, with roughly 18% of those sequences being non-productive.

The trim is 5 bases for V and 7 bases for J, with a gap of 8 bases between the germline ends. The germline V gene (reference sequence) sets CDR1 to SEHNR and CDR2 to FQNEAQ. The CDR3 spans 11 residues, from the cysteine through the phenylalanine. The read is trimmed to its CDR3 DNA, 33 bases read in frame from base 1. What the research found in general, with its limitations: A group of highly shared sequence variants was considered likely to be a technical artifact of the sequencing pipeline. Immune exposure information for the cohort was limited to CMV serostatus. Correlated functional status among segregating V segments might be attributable to linkage disequilibrium, but an unknown experimental factor could not be ruled out. Most CMV-associated TCR beta chains appeared to be HLA-restricted in a later analysis, and the HLA associations seemed to be driven largely by CMV exposure. In a later analysis, the rate of TCR association differed among HLA loci, with DRB1 alleles having the most associated TCRs and HLA-C alleles having the fewest. A later analysis associated 15,000 to 20,000 TCR beta sequences with specific HLA alleles at a false discovery rate of 0.05. Compared with the roughly 670-donor mean, donors in an Asian-associated ancestry cluster had fewer N-insertions in productive TCRs, according to a later genetic analysis. Because HLA typing was missing for some donors at each locus, association tests included only the typed subset. According to a later analysis, parvovirus B19, influenza, CMV and Epstein-Barr virus appeared linked to several top co-occurrence clusters. Compared with equally common non-associated chains, HLA-associated TCR beta chains in a later analysis were more clonally expanded and had lower generation probabilities. Because counts were too low, more than 15 rarely observed V segments, including chromosome 9 orphons, were excluded from the earlier analysis of fewer than 650 of the donors. A total of 150 to 200 TCR beta chains were listed by the study as associated with cytomegalovirus. In vitro tests confirmed that a few of the cytomegalovirus-associated TCR beta chains recognize cytomegalovirus antigens. An association between a missense DCLRE1C variant and V-gene and J-gene trimming of TCR beta chains was found in a later genetic analysis and replicated in an independent cohort. The authors suggested that the approach could potentially be extended to other disease states and immunological phenotypes. Assigning TCR associations to individual alleles was difficult when HLA alleles, especially DR and DQ, strongly co-occurred. While some public TCRs were present in many individuals, most TCR sequences turned up only very rarely across donors. The cohort was sequenced for TCR beta chains only, and without alpha or paired-chain data the features that could be detected were limited. Broadly in line with IMGT annotations, most TCR beta V segments showed up in productive rearrangements about 87% or about 30% of the time in an earlier analysis of several hundred of the donors. The classifier was reported to diagnose cytomegalovirus status with high specificity and sensitivity in both the original cohort and the validation cohort. The presence/absence analyses assumed that sequencing depth was roughly uniform across donors, and that assumption may not be true. Some IMGT-functional V segments, including TRBV6-2 and TRBV6-3, could not be told apart with the 87-base-pair reads, so those segments were excluded. A further reported finding was that TCR beta sequences accurately predicted the HLA-A and HLA-B alleles for most subjects in the first cohort.

The cohort consisted of 650 to 850 healthy bone marrow donors. At the time of sampling, every cohort member was nominally healthy, though immune exposures that went unrecorded were likely present. The donor was CMV seropositive and belonged to the group of a few hundred seropositive cohort members. A peripheral blood sample was collected from each donor, and TCR beta sequencing was performed on peripheral blood mononuclear cells. Genomic DNA was extracted from the blood cell samples with the Qiagen DNeasy Blood Extraction Kit. As to this clone: Its binding antigen is unknown. Per-nucleotide qualities are absent, and no much larger clonotype sits a single base away.

Library preparation employed the immunoSEQ multiplex PCR assay. For the multiplex PCR, a mixture combining 60 forward primers for TCR Vbeta segments and 13 reverse primers for TCR Jbeta segments was used. Amplification of the CDR3 region of rearranged TCR beta genes was performed with a multiplex PCR assay on genomic DNA. The Illumina HiSeq System was used to sequence the amplified TCR beta libraries as 87-base-pair reads. The authors' analysis ran thus. In a later analysis, 80 million or so unique TCR beta chains were counted across the roughly 610 repertoires, and roughly 10 million of these chains were shared by at least two donors. To remove PCR and sequencing errors, raw reads were error-corrected and collapsed into unique sequences using a nearest-neighbor algorithm that merged closely related sequences. Alignment of CDR3 sequences to IMGT reference sequences was used to assign V, D and J gene segments. Each retained sequence needed at least a six-nucleotide match to both a V gene segment and a J gene segment. A rearrangement counted as productive if the CDR3 had no stop codons and remained in frame with V and J, and every other rearrangement counted as non-productive. CDR3 was defined by IMGT convention, running from the second conserved V-encoded cysteine to the conserved J-encoded phenylalanine. The earlier analysis of 500 to 650 of the donors excluded any sequence lacking an unambiguous match to a single V gene segment. An earlier analysis of several hundred of the donors called V segments functional above 56.7% productive rearrangements and segregating when the between-donor standard deviation exceeded 5%. A statistical classification framework was developed to diagnose cytomegalovirus status using the catalog of TCR beta chain sequences. V and J gene assignment, in a later analysis, came from comparing TCR nucleotide sequences with IMGT/GENE-DB human TR gene sequences. Using the TCRdist pipeline, a later analysis assigned CDR3 sequences along with most-parsimonious VDJ recombination scenarios. In a later analysis, each TCR beta chain was defined by its CDR3 amino acid sequence together with its V-gene family, and reads without a unique V-gene family were excluded. A later analysis removed 592 highly shared, low-generation-probability nucleotide sequences to deal with suspected cross-contamination and a sequencing artifact. For each public chain, a later analysis derived a clonal expansion index from normalized ranks of inferred template counts within each repertoire. Generation probabilities in a later analysis came from a VDJ recombination model fitted to out-of-frame rearrangements, and those results were checked against IGoR. In a later analysis, TCR-TCR, TCR-HLA and TCR-CMV co-occurrence was scored with hypergeometric tests, and a repertoire-size bias correction was applied to TCR pairs. False discovery rates were estimated in a later analysis by permuting HLA or CMV assignments 20 times. In a later analysis, co-occurring TCRs were grouped using DBSCAN, and TCRdist sequence similarity was added for clustering within HLA-allele-positive subsets. Repertoires with fewer than 30,000 or more than 120,000 public chains were left out of co-occurrence clustering, as were five repertoires with anomalous nucleotide sharing. This immuneACCESS table, as held by TCRdb, lists in-frame sequences with V and J called but not all clones. Of the missing ones, under half trace to an unresolved V gene in checked studies; the others have no known cause. The V and J calls and the clone size are those of that table, but D and trimming were determined from the DNA. This sample gives approximately 30,000 clones in total; 65% of them show up just once. The top ten hold roughly 22% of the sample.

Sequencing was performed on PBMCs. This sequence originates from a man in his fifties or sixties in good health and CMV-seropositive. The chain couples TRBV7-9 to TRBJ1-2; too little of a D gene remains to name it. The CDR3: CASSRYPGYTF. The DNA sequence is given as TGTGCCAGCAGCCGCTATCCTGGCTACACCTTC.